The rows below give T cell receptor beta chains drawn from one sample of a study of shared clonotypes between healthy human individuals. Data came from immunoSEQ multiplex PCR; TCRdb stores just in-frame clones and leaves some out. The sample has 2.5 million or so clones; more than 80% are singletons. The sequenced sample was naive CD4+ T cells sorted from blood. All receptors derive from a man in his late teens or twenties in good health. Both conserved end residues are part of each CDR3. D genes are given only for firm matches. Size tells how often a clone was seen (once, few, many) or the class of an expanded clone, and some rows leave it out.

abundance	v_gene	j_gene	d_gene	CDR3nt	CDR3aa
NA	TRBV29-1	TRBJ1-2	NA	TGCAGCGTTCACAGCGCCATCTATGGCTACACCTTC	CSVHSAIYGYTF
once	TRBV5-1	TRBJ1-1	TRBD1	TGCGCCAGCAGCTTGGGAAACAGGGGTGAAGCTTTCTTT	CASSLGNRGEAFF
NA	TRBV7-9	TRBJ2-1	NA	TGTGCCAGCAGCGCCCTCGATGAGCAGTTCTTC	CASSALDEQFF
NA	TRBV7-2	TRBJ1-3	TRBD1	TGTGCCAGCAGCTCCCTTGGACAGGCGGACACCATATATTTT	CASSSLGQADTIYF
NA	TRBV5-1	TRBJ2-5	TRBD2	TGCGCCAGCAAAATTAGCGGGGTTCAAGAGACCCAGTACTTC	CASKISGVQETQYF
NA	TRBV7-7	TRBJ2-1	NA	TGTGCTAGCAGCTTTTTTACAGGGACCAACTCCTACAATGAGCAGTTCTTC	CASSFFTGTNSYNEQFF
NA	TRBV30	TRBJ2-7	NA	TGTGCCTTAACCTCCTCCTACGAGCAGTACTTC	CALTSSYEQYF
NA	TRBV5-1	TRBJ1-2	NA	TGCGCCAGCAGCTTGGGGGGGCAAGCTAACTATGGCTACACCTTC	CASSLGGQANYGYTF
NA	TRBV7-9	TRBJ2-1	NA	TGTGCCAGCAGCACCTTCAATGAGCAGTTCTTC	CASSTFNEQFF
NA	TRBV5-4	TRBJ2-5	TRBD2	TGTGCCAGCAGCCCTGTTACCCCCGGACTAGCGGGGGGGCCAGAGACCCAGTACTTC	CASSPVTPGLAGGPETQYF
NA	TRBV6-1	TRBJ2-1	NA	TGTGCCAGCAGTGTTATATCAGTTCATGAGCAGTTCTTC	CASSVISVHEQFF
NA	TRBV4-3	TRBJ2-7	NA	TGCGCCAGCAGCCAAGAACTAGGGACACTCACCTACGAGCAGTACTTC	CASSQELGTLTYEQYF
NA	TRBV5-1	TRBJ2-5	NA	TGCGCCAGCAGCTTGCAGGGGGGCAGGGAGACCCAGTACTTC	CASSLQGGRETQYF
NA	TRBV7-2	TRBJ2-5	TRBD2	TGTGCCAGCAGCCTGTTAGCGGGAGTCCTATTGGAGACCCAGTACTTC	CASSLLAGVLLETQYF
NA	TRBV10-2	TRBJ2-3	NA	TGCGCCAGCAGTGAGCGGGGCGGGGCTAGCACAGATACGCAGTATTTT	CASSERGGASTDTQYF
NA	TRBV11-2	TRBJ2-3	NA	TGTGCCAGCAGCTTAGATCGGTGGGGCGGGGGCACAGATACGCAGTATTTT	CASSLDRWGGGTDTQYF
NA	TRBV7-9	TRBJ2-2	NA	TGTGCCAGCAGCTCGAGATCTGACGGGGAGCTGTTTTTT	CASSSRSDGELFF
NA	TRBV21-1	TRBJ2-7	NA	TGTGCCAGCAGCAAAGACCGCGTCCTAGCCTACGAGCAGTACTTC	CASSKDRVLAYEQYF
once	TRBV7-2	TRBJ1-2	NA	TGTGCCAGCAGCTTAGCTGCGGGACAAAACTATGGCTACACCTTC	CASSLAAGQNYGYTF
NA	TRBV6-1	TRBJ2-2	TRBD2	TGTGCCAGCAGTGTAGCGGGGGCGAACACCGGGGAGCTGTTTTTT	CASSVAGANTGELFF
NA	TRBV9	TRBJ2-6	NA	TGTGCCAGCAGCGTCGACTCTGGGGCCAACGTCCTGACTTTC	CASSVDSGANVLTF
NA	TRBV7-3	TRBJ2-3	TRBD2	TGTGCCAGCAGGACTAGCGGGGGGCTAGATACGCAGTATTTT	CASRTSGGLDTQYF
NA	TRBV2	TRBJ2-5	TRBD2	TGTGCCAGCAGGTGGGCGGGGGGCCCCCAAGAGACCCAGTACTTC	CASRWAGGPQETQYF
NA	TRBV7-9	TRBJ2-7	NA	TGTGCCAGCAGCTTCACAAGCTCCTACGAGCAGTACTTC	CASSFTSSYEQYF
NA	TRBV7-2	TRBJ2-1	TRBD2	TGTGCCAGCAGCCCGGGACTAGCGGGGGGGCCGGAGTTCTTC	CASSPGLAGGPEFF
NA	TRBV19	TRBJ1-5	NA	TGTGCCAGTAGTATCGGCAGGGGAGGAAAGAACAATCAGCCCCAGCATTTT	CASSIGRGGKNNQPQHF
NA	TRBV10-3	TRBJ2-1	TRBD2	TGTGCCATCAGTGGCCGGGAACCTAACCTAGCGGGAGAAGGGGAGCAGTTCTTC	CAISGREPNLAGEGEQFF
NA	TRBV4-1	TRBJ1-5	TRBD1	TGCGCCAGCAGCCTGGGACAGCCCAATCAGCCCCAGCATTTT	CASSLGQPNQPQHF
NA	TRBV25-1	TRBJ2-1	TRBD2	TGTGCCAGCAGTGAACCGGGGGGGCGATACAATGAGCAGTTCTTC	CASSEPGGRYNEQFF
NA	TRBV5-6	TRBJ2-6	TRBD2	TGTGCCAGCAGTCAATACCGAACGGGGGGCTCTGGGGCCAACGTCCTGACTTTC	CASSQYRTGGSGANVLTF
NA	TRBV28	TRBJ2-5	NA	TGTGCCAGCAGTTTTTCCTGGACAGTACCTTATCAAGAGACCCAGTACTTC	CASSFSWTVPYQETQYF
NA	TRBV6-1	TRBJ2-7	NA	TGTGCCAGCAGTGATCGTACTTGGTACGAGCAGTACTTC	CASSDRTWYEQYF
NA	TRBV2	TRBJ1-5	TRBD1	TGTGCCAGCGGGGCCGGGGAGACAGGGAGGAGCAATCAGCCCCAGCATTTT	CASGAGETGRSNQPQHF
NA	TRBV15	TRBJ1-6	TRBD1	TGTGCCACCAGTAGAGGGGGCGCGAATTCACCCCTCCACTTT	CATSRGGANSPLHF
NA	TRBV28	TRBJ2-7	NA	TGTGCCAGCAGTTTATTACAGGGAGGCGAGCAGTACTTC	CASSLLQGGEQYF
NA	TRBV7-9	TRBJ1-4	NA	TGTGCCAGCAGCTTAGGGCAGGGAGATGAAAAACTGTTTTTT	CASSLGQGDEKLFF
NA	TRBV6-6	TRBJ1-4	TRBD1	TGTGCCAGCAGTTCCTGGGACAGCCAGGCTAGGGAAAAACTGTTTTTT	CASSSWDSQAREKLFF
NA	TRBV5-1	TRBJ2-1	NA	TGCGCCAGCAGCTTGTCGGGGGAATGGAATGAGCAGTTCTTC	CASSLSGEWNEQFF
NA	TRBV2	TRBJ2-7	TRBD1	TGTGCCAGCAGTAGGGAACAGGGGACCTACGAGCAGTACTTC	CASSREQGTYEQYF
NA	TRBV19	TRBJ1-6	NA	TGTGCCAGTAGTATTGGACTCGGGAGTTCACCCCTCCACTTT	CASSIGLGSSPLHF
NA	TRBV10-1	TRBJ2-3	TRBD1	TGCGCCAGCAGTGACTGGACAGGGAGCACAGATACGCAGTATTTT	CASSDWTGSTDTQYF
NA	TRBV27	TRBJ1-2	NA	TGTGCCAGCAGGAGGGGGTGGGGGGACTATGGCTACACCTTC	CASRRGWGDYGYTF
NA	TRBV10-1	TRBJ2-5	NA	TGCGCCAGCAGTGAGGGAGGGGGAATAGGAGAGACCCAGTACTTC	CASSEGGGIGETQYF
NA	TRBV5-1	TRBJ2-1	TRBD1	TGCGCCAGCAGCTCTCGGACAGGGCCCAGCTCCTACAATGAGCAGTTCTTC	CASSSRTGPSSYNEQFF
NA	TRBV19	TRBJ1-2	NA	TGTGCCAGTAACGACGACAGCCTCCCCTTCTACACCTTC	CASNDDSLPFYTF
NA	TRBV9	TRBJ2-1	TRBD2	TGTGCCAGCAGCCCGCCGGTCACTAGCGGGGGATCCTACAATGAGCAGTTCTTC	CASSPPVTSGGSYNEQFF
NA	TRBV5-4	TRBJ2-5	NA	TGTGCCAGCAGCCGAGCTTCGGGGACCCAAGAGACCCAGTACTTC	CASSRASGTQETQYF
NA	TRBV19	TRBJ2-1	TRBD1	TGTGCCAGTAGTATAGATCTTGACAGGGGGCAGTTCTTC	CASSIDLDRGQFF
NA	TRBV21-1	TRBJ2-2	NA	TGTGCCAGCACCCAAGGGGAGGGAGTATACACCGGGGAGCTGTTTTTT	CASTQGEGVYTGELFF
NA	TRBV28	TRBJ2-7	NA	TGTGCCAGCAGTCCACCTACTGCCCAGGGATCCTACGAGCAGTACTTC	CASSPPTAQGSYEQYF